This T cell receptor (beta chain) was sequenced during a study of Ad26.COV2.S vaccination and SARS-CoV-2 variants. Whole-study context: By the intramuscular route, Ad26.COV2.S was given once, or twice 56 days apart. Overall study findings and caveats: Following vaccination, spike-specific CD8+ and CD4+ T cell responses reportedly exhibited substantial breadth.

The V end was cut by 1 base, the J end by 4 bases, with 10 bases between. Per germline, CDR1 LGHNA and CDR2 YSLEER. The CDR3 totals 15 residues. Treatment noted: over 15 received Ad26.COV2.S at low or high dose, single or two shots; 5 received placebo; per-sample allocation not given. The study sampled participants on day 63 after the first vaccine or placebo injection. Data came from immunoSEQ multiplex PCR; TCRdb stores just in-frame clones and leaves some out. The sample records 320,000 or so clones, 90% being singletons. Concerning this clone: The target antigen is unknown.

V usage is TRBV4-3 and J usage is TRBJ2-2; perhaps D is TRBD1 or TRBD2 (5 bases each). The sequencing used peripheral blood, collected in a trial of Ad26.COV2.S vaccine versus placebo. The source is a person between 18 and 59 years old who received the Ad26.COV2.S COVID-19 vaccine or a placebo. The CDR3 DNA sequence: TGCGCCAGCAGCCAAGGGGGGATATCCACCGGGGAGCTGTTTTTT. Translated: CASSQGGISTGELFF.